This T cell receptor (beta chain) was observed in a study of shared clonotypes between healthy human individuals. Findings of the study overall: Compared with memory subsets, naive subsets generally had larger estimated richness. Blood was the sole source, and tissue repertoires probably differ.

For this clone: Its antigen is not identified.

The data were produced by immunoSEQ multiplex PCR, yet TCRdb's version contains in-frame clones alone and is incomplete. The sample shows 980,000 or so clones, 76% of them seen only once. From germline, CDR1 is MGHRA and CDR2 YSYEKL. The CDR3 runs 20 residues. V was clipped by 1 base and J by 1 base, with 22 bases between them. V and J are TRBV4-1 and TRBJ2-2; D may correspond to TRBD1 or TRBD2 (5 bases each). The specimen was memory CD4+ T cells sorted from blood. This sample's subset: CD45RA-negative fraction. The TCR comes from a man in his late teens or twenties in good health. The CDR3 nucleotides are TGCGCCAGCAGCCAAGGGACATGGGGGTTACGGCAGAAGAACACCGGGGAGCTGTTTTTT. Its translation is CASSQGTWGLRQKNTGELFF.